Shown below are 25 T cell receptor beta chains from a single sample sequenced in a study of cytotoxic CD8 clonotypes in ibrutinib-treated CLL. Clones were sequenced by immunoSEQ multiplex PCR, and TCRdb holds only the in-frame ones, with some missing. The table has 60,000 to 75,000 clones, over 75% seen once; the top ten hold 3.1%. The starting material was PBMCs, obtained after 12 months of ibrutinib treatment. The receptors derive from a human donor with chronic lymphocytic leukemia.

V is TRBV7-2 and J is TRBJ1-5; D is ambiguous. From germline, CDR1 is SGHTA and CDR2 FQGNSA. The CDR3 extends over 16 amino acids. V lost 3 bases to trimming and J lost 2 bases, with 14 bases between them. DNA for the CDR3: TGTGCCAGCAGCTTGGATATTCGGGTGGGCAATCAGCCCCAGCATTTT. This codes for CASSLDIRVGNQPQHF.

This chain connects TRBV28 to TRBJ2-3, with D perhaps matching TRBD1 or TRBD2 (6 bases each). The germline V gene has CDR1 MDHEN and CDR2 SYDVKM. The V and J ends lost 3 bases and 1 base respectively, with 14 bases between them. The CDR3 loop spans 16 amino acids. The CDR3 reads CASSLGVRGRTDTQYF. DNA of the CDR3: TGTGCCAGCAGTTTGGGAGTTCGGGGGCGCACAGATACGCAGTATTTT.

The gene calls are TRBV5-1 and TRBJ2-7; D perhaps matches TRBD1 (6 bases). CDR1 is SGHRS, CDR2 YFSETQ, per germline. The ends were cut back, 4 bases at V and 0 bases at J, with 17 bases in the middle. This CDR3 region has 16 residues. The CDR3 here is CASSATQGRGSYEQYF. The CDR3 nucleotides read TGCGCCAGCAGCGCGACACAGGGACGTGGCTCCTACGAGCAGTACTTC.

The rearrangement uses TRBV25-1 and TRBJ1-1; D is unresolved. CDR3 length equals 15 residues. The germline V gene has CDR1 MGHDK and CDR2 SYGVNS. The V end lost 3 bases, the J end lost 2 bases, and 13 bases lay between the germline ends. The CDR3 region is CASSDYGTGNTEAFF. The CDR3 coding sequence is TGTGCCAGCAGTGACTATGGTACGGGCAACACTGAAGCTTTCTTT.

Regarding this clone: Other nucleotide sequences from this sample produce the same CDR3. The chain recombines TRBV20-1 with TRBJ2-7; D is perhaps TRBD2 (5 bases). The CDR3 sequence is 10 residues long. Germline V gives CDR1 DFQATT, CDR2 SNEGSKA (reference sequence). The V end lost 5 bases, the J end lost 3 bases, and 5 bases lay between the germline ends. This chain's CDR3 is CSAGSYEQYF. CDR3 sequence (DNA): TGCAGTGCTGGGAGCTACGAGCAGTACTTC.

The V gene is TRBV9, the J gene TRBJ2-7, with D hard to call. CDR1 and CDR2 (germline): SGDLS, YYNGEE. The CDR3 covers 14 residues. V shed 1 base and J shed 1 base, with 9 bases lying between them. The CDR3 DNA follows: TGTGCCAGCAGCGTACATCCCGTATCCTACGAGCAGTACTTC. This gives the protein CASSVHPVSYEQYF.

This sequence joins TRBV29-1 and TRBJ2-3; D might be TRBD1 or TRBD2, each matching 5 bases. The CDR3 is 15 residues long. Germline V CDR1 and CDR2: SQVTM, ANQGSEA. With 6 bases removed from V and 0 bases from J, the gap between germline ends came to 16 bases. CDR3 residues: CSVEDTLGSTDTQYF. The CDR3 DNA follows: TGCAGCGTGGAGGACACGCTTGGGAGCACAGATACGCAGTATTTT.

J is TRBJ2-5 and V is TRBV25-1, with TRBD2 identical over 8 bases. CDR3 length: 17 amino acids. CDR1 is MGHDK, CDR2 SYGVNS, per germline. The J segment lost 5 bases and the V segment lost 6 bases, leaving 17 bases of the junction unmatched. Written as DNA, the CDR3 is TGTGCCAGCAGGGCGCTTACCGGGACTAGGGGTCTGGAGACCCAGTACTTC. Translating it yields CASRALTGTRGLETQYF. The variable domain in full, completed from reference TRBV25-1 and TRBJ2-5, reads EADIYQTPRYLVIGTGKKITLECSQTMGHDKMYWYQQDPGMELHLIHYSYGVNSTEKGDLSSESTVSRIRTEHFPLTLESARPSHTSQYLCASRALTGTRGLETQYFGPGTRLLVL.

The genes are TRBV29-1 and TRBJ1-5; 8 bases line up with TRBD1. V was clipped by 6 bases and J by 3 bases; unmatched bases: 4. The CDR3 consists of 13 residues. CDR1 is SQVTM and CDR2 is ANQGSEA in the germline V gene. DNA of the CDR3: TGCAGCGTAAGGACAGGGATCAATCAGCCCCAGCATTTT. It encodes CSVRTGINQPQHF.

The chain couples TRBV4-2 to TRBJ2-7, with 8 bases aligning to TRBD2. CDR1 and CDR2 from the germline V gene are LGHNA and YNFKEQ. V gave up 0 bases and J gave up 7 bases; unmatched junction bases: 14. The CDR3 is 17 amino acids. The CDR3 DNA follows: TGTGCCAGCAGCCAAGATCACCTAGCGGGTCGCCCTGAAGAGCAGTACTTC. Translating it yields CASSQDHLAGRPEEQYF.

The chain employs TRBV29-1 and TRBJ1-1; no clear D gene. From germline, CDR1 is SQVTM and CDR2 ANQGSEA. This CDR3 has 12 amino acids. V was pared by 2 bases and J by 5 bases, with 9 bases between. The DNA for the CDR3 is TGCAGCGTTGAACTGGGGTTAACTGAAGCTTTCTTT. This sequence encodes CSVELGLTEAFF.

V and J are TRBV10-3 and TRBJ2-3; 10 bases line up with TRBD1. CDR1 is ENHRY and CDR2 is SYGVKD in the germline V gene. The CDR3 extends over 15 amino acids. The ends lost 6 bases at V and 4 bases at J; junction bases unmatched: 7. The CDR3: CAISHGTGVADTQYF. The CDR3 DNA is TGTGCCATCAGCCACGGGACAGGGGTAGCAGATACGCAGTATTTT.

The CDR3 region has the DNA TGTGCCAGTACATCGGGACAGACGTTCTACGAGCAGTACTTC. The encoded protein is CASTSGQTFYEQYF. The chain is built from TRBV19 and TRBJ2-7, with 7 bases identical to TRBD1. The CDR3 covers 14 residues. The V gene's germline CDR1 is LNHDA and CDR2 SQIVND (reference sequence). Losses at the gene ends were 7 bases for V and 3 bases for J; bases not matched to a gene: 9.

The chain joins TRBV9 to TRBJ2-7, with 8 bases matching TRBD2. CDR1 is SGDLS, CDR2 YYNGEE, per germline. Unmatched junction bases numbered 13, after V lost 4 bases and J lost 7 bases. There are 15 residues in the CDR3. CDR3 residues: CASSLSGRPPGEQYF. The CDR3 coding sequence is TGTGCCAGCAGCCTGAGCGGGAGACCTCCTGGGGAGCAGTACTTC. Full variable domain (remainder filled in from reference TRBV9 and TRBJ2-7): DSGVTQTPKHLITATGQRVTLRCSPRSGDLSVYWYQQSLDQGLQFLIQYYNGEERAKGNILERFSAQQFPDLHSELNLSSLELGDSALYFCASSLSGRPPGEQYFGPGTRLTVT.

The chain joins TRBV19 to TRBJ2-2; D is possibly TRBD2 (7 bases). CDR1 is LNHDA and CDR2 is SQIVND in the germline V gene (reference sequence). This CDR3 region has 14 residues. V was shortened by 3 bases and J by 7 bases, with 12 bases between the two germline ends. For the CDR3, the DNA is TGTGCCAGTAGTATCGGGGGGCGCAGCGGGGAGCTGTTTTTT. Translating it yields CASSIGGRSGELFF.

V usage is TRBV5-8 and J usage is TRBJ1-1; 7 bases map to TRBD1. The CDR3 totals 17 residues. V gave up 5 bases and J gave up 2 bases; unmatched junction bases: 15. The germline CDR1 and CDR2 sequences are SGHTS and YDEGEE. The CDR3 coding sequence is TGTGCCAGCAGACACTACAGGGGCGAAGGGATTAACACTGAAGCTTTCTTT. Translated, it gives CASRHYRGEGINTEAFF.

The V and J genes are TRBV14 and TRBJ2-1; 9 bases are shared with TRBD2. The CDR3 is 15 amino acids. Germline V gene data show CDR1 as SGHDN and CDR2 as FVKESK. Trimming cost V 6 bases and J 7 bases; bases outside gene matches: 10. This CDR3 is CASSYASGRPNEQFF. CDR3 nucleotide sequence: TGTGCCAGCAGTTACGCAAGCGGGAGGCCTAATGAGCAGTTCTTC.

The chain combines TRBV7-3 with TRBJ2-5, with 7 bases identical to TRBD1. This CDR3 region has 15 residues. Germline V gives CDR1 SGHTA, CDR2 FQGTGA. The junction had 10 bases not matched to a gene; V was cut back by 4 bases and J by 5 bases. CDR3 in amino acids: CASSSRGQHGETQYF. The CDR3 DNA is TGTGCCAGCAGCTCCCGGGGACAGCACGGGGAGACCCAGTACTTC.

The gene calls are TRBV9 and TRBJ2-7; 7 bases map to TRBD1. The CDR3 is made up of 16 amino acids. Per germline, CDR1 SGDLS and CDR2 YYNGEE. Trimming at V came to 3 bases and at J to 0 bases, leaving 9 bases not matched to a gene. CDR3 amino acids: CASSAPRDSFSYEQYF. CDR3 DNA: TGTGCCAGCAGCGCACCTCGGGACAGCTTCTCCTACGAGCAGTACTTC.

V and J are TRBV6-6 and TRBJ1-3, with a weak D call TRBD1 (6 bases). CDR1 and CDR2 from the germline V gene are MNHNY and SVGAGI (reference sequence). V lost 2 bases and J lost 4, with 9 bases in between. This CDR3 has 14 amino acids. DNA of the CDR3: TGTGCCAGCAGTTACGGGCAGGGGGGAAACACCATATATTTT. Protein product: CASSYGQGGNTIYF.

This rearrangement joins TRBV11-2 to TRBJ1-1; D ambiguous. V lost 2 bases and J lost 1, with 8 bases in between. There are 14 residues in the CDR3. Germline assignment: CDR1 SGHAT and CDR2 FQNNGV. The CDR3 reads CASSLQAWNTEAFF. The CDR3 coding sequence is TGTGCCAGCAGCTTACAAGCCTGGAACACTGAAGCTTTCTTT.

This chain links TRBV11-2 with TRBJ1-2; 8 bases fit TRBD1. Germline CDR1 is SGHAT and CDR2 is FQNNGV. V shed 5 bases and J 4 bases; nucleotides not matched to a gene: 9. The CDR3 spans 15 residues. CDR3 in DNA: TGTGCCAGCAGCGGGACCAGGGGGCGCAGCTATGGCTACACCTTC. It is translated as CASSGTRGRSYGYTF.

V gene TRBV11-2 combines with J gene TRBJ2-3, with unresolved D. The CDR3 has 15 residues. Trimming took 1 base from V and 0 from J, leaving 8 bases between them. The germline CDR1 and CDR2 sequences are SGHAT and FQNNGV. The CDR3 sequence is CASSLAPISTDTQYF. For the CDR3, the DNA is TGTGCCAGCAGCTTAGCACCTATTAGCACAGATACGCAGTATTTT.

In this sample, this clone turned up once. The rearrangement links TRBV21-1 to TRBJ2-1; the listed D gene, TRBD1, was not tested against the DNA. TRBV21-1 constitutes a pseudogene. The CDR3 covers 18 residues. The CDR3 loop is CASSQASRGQGALSVQFF. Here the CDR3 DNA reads TGTGCCAGCAGCCAAGCAAGTCGGGGACAGGGAGCCCTTTCAGTTCAGTTCTTC.

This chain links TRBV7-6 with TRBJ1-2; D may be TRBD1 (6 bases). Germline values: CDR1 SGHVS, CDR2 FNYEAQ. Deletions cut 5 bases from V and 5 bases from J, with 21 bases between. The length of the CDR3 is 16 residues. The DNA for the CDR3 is TGTGCCAGCAGCCCGGGGACACCTAGCCAAGCTTATGGCTACACCTTC. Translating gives CASSPGTPSQAYGYTF.